A selection of T cell receptor beta chains follows, all from one sample in a study of control samples from healthy donors and cancer patients. TCRdb's copy holds only in-frame clones and misses some; the assay was immunoSEQ multiplex PCR. The sample records about 160,000 clones, approximately 90% being singletons. Sequenced sample: blood. Receptor source: a man under 40 in good health. The CDR3 runs from the conserved cysteine through the conserved F or W. D genes are given only for firm matches. Clone size appears in some rows only: once, few, many, or a class for an expanded clone.

v_call,clone_size,j_call,d_call,cdr3_length,cdr3_aa,cdr3_nt
TRBV7-8,NA,TRBJ1-5,NA,14,CASSPREGDQPQHF,TGTGCCAGCAGCCCCAGGGAAGGGGATCAGCCCCAGCATTTT
TRBV7-9,NA,TRBJ2-5,NA,16,CASSPPWGREQETQYF,TGTGCCAGCAGCCCCCCCTGGGGCAGGGAGCAAGAGACCCAGTACTTC
TRBV5-4,NA,TRBJ2-2,NA,14,CASSLQGNTGELFF,TGTGCCAGCAGCTTGCAGGGGAACACCGGGGAGCTGTTTTTT
TRBV5-1,NA,TRBJ2-1,TRBD2,15,CASSLALAGGSEQFF,TGCGCCAGCAGCTTGGCCCTAGCGGGGGGGAGTGAGCAGTTCTTC
TRBV5-1,NA,TRBJ1-2,NA,15,CASSLEGKLNYGYTF,TGCGCCAGCAGCCTTGAAGGGAAACTTAACTATGGCTACACCTTC
TRBV28,NA,TRBJ2-7,TRBD2,17,CASSFSLKSSGSYEQYF,TGTGCCAGCAGTTTCTCCCTTAAATCTAGCGGTTCCTACGAGCAGTACTTC
TRBV10-2,NA,TRBJ2-3,NA,16,CASSEWGDGGTDTQYF,TGCGCCAGCAGTGAGTGGGGGGACGGAGGCACAGATACGCAGTATTTT
TRBV7-8,NA,TRBJ1-2,NA,15,CASSLGAKGPYGYTF,TGTGCCAGCAGCTTAGGGGCCAAGGGTCCCTATGGCTACACCTTC
TRBV30,NA,TRBJ2-5,TRBD1,12,CAWGTGARTQYF,TGTGCCTGGGGGACAGGGGCCCGTACCCAGTACTTC
TRBV6-2/TRBV6-3,NA,TRBJ1-5,NA,15,CASSIPTGWNQPQHF,TGTGCCAGCAGTATACCGACGGGGTGGAATCAGCCCCAGCATTTT
TRBV5-1,once,TRBJ1-1,NA,13,CASSSGRITEAFF,TGCGCCAGCAGCTCAGGGAGGATCACTGAAGCTTTCTTT
TRBV19,NA,TRBJ1-1,NA,14,CASIRRDWNTEAFF,TGTGCCAGTATCCGTAGGGATTGGAACACTGAAGCTTTCTTT
TRBV29-1,NA,TRBJ1-4,TRBD1,13,CSVTPGGSEKLFF,TGCAGCGTTACTCCAGGGGGCAGTGAAAAACTGTTTTTT
TRBV5-5,NA,TRBJ1-3,TRBD1,16,CASSLTGGAYGNTIYF,TGTGCCAGCAGCTTGACAGGGGGCGCGTATGGAAACACCATATATTTT
TRBV18,NA,TRBJ2-5,NA,13,CASSKRGKETQYF,TGTGCCAGCTCAAAGCGTGGGAAAGAGACCCAGTACTTC
TRBV19,NA,TRBJ2-2,NA,16,CASSSWLFANTGELFF,TGTGCCAGTAGCTCTTGGCTGTTCGCGAACACCGGGGAGCTGTTTTTT
TRBV24-1,once,TRBJ1-2,NA,13,CATSEGRADGYTF,TGTGCCACCAGTGAAGGGCGGGCGGACGGCTACACCTTC
TRBV9,NA,TRBJ2-3,NA,16,CASSVDGQGGSDTQYF,TGTGCCAGCAGCGTAGACGGGCAGGGAGGATCAGATACGCAGTATTTT
TRBV28,NA,TRBJ1-6,TRBD1,16,CASSSPGQGYNSPLHF,TGTGCCAGCAGTTCTCCGGGACAGGGCTATAATTCACCCCTCCACTTT
TRBV7-9,NA,TRBJ1-4,TRBD1,17,CASSPQGAPDNNEKLFF,TGTGCCAGCAGCCCACAGGGGGCCCCAGACAATAATGAAAAACTGTTTTTT
TRBV6-5,NA,TRBJ2-7,TRBD1,14,CATASGTDSYEQYF,TGTGCCACCGCCTCCGGGACAGACTCCTACGAGCAGTACTTC
TRBV28,NA,TRBJ1-1,NA,11,CASGENTEAFF,TGTGCCAGCGGTGAAAACACTGAAGCTTTCTTT
TRBV15,NA,TRBJ2-5,NA,13,CATSRTKQETQYF,TGTGCCACCAGCAGGACCAAGCAAGAGACCCAGTACTTC
TRBV28,NA,TRBJ2-7,NA,14,CASSPPGGFYEQYF,TGTGCCAGCAGCCCACCCGGGGGCTTCTACGAGCAGTACTTC
TRBV11-2,NA,TRBJ2-7,NA,14,CASSLREILYEQYF,TGTGCCAGCAGCTTAAGGGAGATTCTCTACGAGCAGTACTTC
TRBV3-1/TRBV3-2,NA,TRBJ1-2,TRBD1,14,CASSQDTGGGGYTF,TGTGCCAGCAGCCAAGACACAGGGGGCGGCGGCTACACCTTC
TRBV27,NA,TRBJ1-1,NA,17,CASSLSARGLTNTEAFF,TGTGCCAGCAGTTTATCCGCTCGTGGGCTTACGAACACTGAAGCTTTCTTT
TRBV12-3/TRBV12-4,NA,TRBJ2-3,TRBD1,13,CATTDRGTHTQYF,TGTGCCACCACGGACAGGGGAACACATACGCAGTATTTT
TRBV5-4,NA,TRBJ1-1,TRBD1,17,CASTTGTGSLLGTEAFF,TGTGCCAGCACCACGGGGACAGGGTCCCTCTTGGGGACTGAAGCTTTCTTT
TRBV19,NA,TRBJ2-2,NA,16,CASSGRGYPGTGELFF,TGTGCCAGTAGTGGGAGAGGGTATCCGGGGACCGGGGAGCTGTTTTTT
TRBV5-1,once,TRBJ1-1,NA,14,CASSVGTLNTEAFF,TGCGCCAGCAGCGTAGGGACCCTGAACACTGAAGCTTTCTTT
TRBV12-3/TRBV12-4,NA,TRBJ2-7,TRBD1,13,CASSLGQVYEQYF,TGTGCCAGCAGTCTGGGACAGGTTTACGAGCAGTACTTC
TRBV2,NA,TRBJ1-5,NA,12,CASSGGQGPQHF,TGTGCCAGCAGTGGGGGGCAAGGGCCCCAGCATTTT
TRBV9,NA,TRBJ1-1,TRBD1,15,CASSTETGGSTEAFF,TGTGCCAGCAGCACCGAGACAGGGGGATCGACTGAAGCTTTCTTT
TRBV10-3,NA,TRBJ1-1,NA,17,CAISERGSSRSDTEAFF,TGTGCCATCAGTGAAAGGGGTAGTTCTCGATCGGACACTGAAGCTTTCTTT
TRBV15,few,TRBJ1-5,NA,15,CATSRSQNTDQPQHF,TGTGCCACCAGCAGATCACAGAATACCGATCAGCCCCAGCATTTT
TRBV6-1,once,TRBJ1-6,NA,13,CASSEGDNSPLHF,TGTGCCAGCAGTGAAGGGGATAATTCACCCCTCCACTTT
TRBV5-4,NA,TRBJ2-7,TRBD1,13,CASGTGERDEQYF,TGTGCCAGCGGGACAGGTGAAAGAGACGAGCAGTACTTC
TRBV28,NA,TRBJ1-1,NA,14,CASSVDRANTEAFF,TGTGCCAGCAGTGTCGACAGAGCGAACACTGAAGCTTTCTTT
TRBV9,NA,TRBJ2-1,TRBD1,14,CASKGDRDLNEQFF,TGTGCCAGCAAGGGGGACAGGGATCTGAATGAGCAGTTCTTC
TRBV3-1/TRBV3-2,NA,TRBJ1-5,NA,13,CASSQATGGPQHF,TGTGCCAGCAGCCAAGCCACAGGTGGACCCCAGCATTTT
TRBV18,NA,TRBJ1-1,NA,14,CASSPWSMNTEAFF,TGTGCCAGCTCACCTTGGAGCATGAACACTGAAGCTTTCTTT
TRBV5-3,once,TRBJ1-4,TRBD1,16,CARSPRGDRRAEKLFF,TGTGCCAGAAGCCCCCGGGGGGACAGAAGGGCGGAAAAACTGTTTTTT
TRBV2,NA,TRBJ2-2,TRBD1,15,CASREGTGIPGELFF,TGTGCCAGCAGGGAAGGGACAGGGATCCCCGGGGAGCTGTTTTTT
TRBV5-6,NA,TRBJ1-5,NA,17,CASSSLSFGQHHQPQHF,TGTGCCAGCAGCTCCCTCAGCTTCGGACAGCACCATCAGCCCCAGCATTTT
TRBV5-5,NA,TRBJ2-1,TRBD2,14,CASNQGLAGNEQFF,TGTGCCAGCAATCAGGGGCTAGCGGGGAATGAGCAGTTCTTC
TRBV27,NA,TRBJ2-2,TRBD2,16,CASSLSKGRVAGELFF,TGTGCCAGCAGTTTATCGAAAGGGAGGGTCGCCGGGGAGCTGTTTTTT
TRBV23-1,NA,TRBJ2-5,NA,17,CASSPPLRDPREETQYF,TGCGCCAGCAGTCCCCCCCTCCGGGACCCTCGGGAAGAGACCCAGTACTTC
TRBV29-1,once,TRBJ1-2,NA,15,CSASPLRGAGYGYTF,TGCAGCGCTAGCCCTCTTAGGGGGGCAGGCTATGGCTACACCTTC
TRBV6-5,few,TRBJ1-2,NA,15,CASSPRRTTNYGYTF,TGTGCCAGCAGCCCCCGGAGGACTACTAACTATGGCTACACCTTC
TRBV7-7,once,TRBJ2-6,TRBD2,18,CASSLEGSGASGANVLTF,TGTGCCAGCAGCTTAGAGGGTAGCGGGGCCTCTGGGGCCAACGTCCTGACTTTC
TRBV2,NA,TRBJ2-7,NA,13,CASSEGGKYEQYF,TGTGCCAGCAGTGAAGGAGGGAAGTACGAGCAGTACTTC
TRBV3-1/TRBV3-2,NA,TRBJ2-4,NA,14,CASSQGQVENIQYF,TGTGCCAGCAGCCAGGGGCAGGTCGAGAACATTCAGTACTTC
TRBV11-1,NA,TRBJ2-5,NA,14,CASRRGGPEETQYF,TGTGCCAGCAGGAGGGGGGGACCCGAAGAGACCCAGTACTTC
TRBV12-3/TRBV12-4,NA,TRBJ1-4,NA,13,CASSLMVNEKLFF,TGTGCCAGCAGTTTGATGGTTAATGAAAAACTGTTTTTT
TRBV11-1,NA,TRBJ2-3,NA,13,CASTGRRGDTQYF,TGTGCCAGCACCGGCAGGCGTGGAGATACGCAGTATTTT